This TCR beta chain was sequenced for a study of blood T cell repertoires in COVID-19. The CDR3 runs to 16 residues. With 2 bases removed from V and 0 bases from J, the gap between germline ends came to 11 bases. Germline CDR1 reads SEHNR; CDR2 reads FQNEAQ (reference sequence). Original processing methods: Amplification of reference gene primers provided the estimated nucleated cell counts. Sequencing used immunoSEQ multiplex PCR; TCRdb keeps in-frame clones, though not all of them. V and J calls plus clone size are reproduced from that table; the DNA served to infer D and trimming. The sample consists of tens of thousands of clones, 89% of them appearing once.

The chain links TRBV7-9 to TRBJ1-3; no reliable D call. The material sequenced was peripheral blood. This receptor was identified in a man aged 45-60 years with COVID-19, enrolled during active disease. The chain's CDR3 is CASSLIRSTSGNTIYF. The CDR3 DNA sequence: TGTGCCAGCAGCTTAATTAGATCTACCTCTGGAAACACCATATATTTT.